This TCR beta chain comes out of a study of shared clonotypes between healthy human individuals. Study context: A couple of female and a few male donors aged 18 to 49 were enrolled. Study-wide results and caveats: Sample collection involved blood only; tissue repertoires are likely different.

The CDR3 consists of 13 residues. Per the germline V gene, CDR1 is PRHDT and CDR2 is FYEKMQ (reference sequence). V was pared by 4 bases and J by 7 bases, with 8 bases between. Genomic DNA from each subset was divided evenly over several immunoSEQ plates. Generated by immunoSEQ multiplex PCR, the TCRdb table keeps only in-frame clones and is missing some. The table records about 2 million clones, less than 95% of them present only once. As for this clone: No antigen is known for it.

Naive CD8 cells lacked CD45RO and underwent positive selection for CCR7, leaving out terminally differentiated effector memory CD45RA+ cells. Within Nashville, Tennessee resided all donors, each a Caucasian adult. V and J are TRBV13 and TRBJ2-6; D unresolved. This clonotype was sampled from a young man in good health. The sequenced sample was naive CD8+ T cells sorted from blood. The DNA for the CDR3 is TGTGCCAGCAGCTCTGATGAAGCCAACGTCCTGACTTTC. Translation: CASSSDEANVLTF. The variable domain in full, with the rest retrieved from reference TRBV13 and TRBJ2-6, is AAGVIQSPRHLIKEKRETATLKCYPIPRHDTVYWYQQGPGQDPQFLISFYEKMQSDKGSIPDRFSAQQFSDYHSELNMSSLELGDSALYFCASSSDEANVLTFGAGSRLTVL.